Below, 17 T cell receptor beta chains from the same sample are listed, as sequenced in a study of shared clonotypes between healthy human individuals (dated by TCRdb to the early 2020s). Library construction relied on the immunoSEQ multiplex PCR assay. TCRdb re-hosts the immuneACCESS table, in-frame sequences only. Its copies lack some clones; in the studies checked, an unresolved V gene accounts for under half of them, and the cause for the rest is not known. The sample table holds about 1 million clones, of which around 75% were seen once. Together, the top ten hold around 1.5% of the sample. Sequencing used memory CD4+ T cells sorted from blood. In light of the paper, this sample's cell subset or site label describes: CD45RA-negative fraction. The receptors shown here come from a man younger than 35 in good health.

The chain uses TRBV20-1 and TRBJ2-1; no reliable D call. The CDR3 is made up of 10 amino acids. V lost 5 bases, J lost 9 bases, and 8 bases lay in between. CDR1 is DFQATT and CDR2 is SNEGSKA in the germline V gene (reference sequence). CDR3 DNA: TGCAGTGCTCGAGGATTTGAGCAGTTCTTC. Protein: CSARGFEQFF.

This clone came up a few times. This sequence joins TRBV19 and TRBJ1-5; a weak D match, TRBD1 (6 bases). Germline CDR1 LNHDA, CDR2 SQIVND (reference sequence). CDR3 length: 15 residues. V was clipped by 7 bases and J by 0 bases, with 13 bases between them. The CDR3 reads CASMVGAYSNQPQHF. CDR3 coding DNA: TGTGCCAGTATGGTGGGGGCTTATAGCAATCAGCCCCAGCATTTT.

This clone appeared once. A much more abundant neighbour one base away suggests this may be a read error. The chain combines TRBV5-4 with TRBJ2-2; D might be TRBD2 (7 bases). The germline CDR1 and CDR2 sequences are SGHNT and YYREEE (reference sequence). The CDR3 has 15 amino acids. Trimming stripped 2 bases from V and 1 base from J, with 9 bases between. The CDR3: CASSFGGQNTGELFF. Here the CDR3 DNA reads TGTGCCAGCAGCTTCGGGGGGCAGAACACCGGGGAGCTGTTTTTT.

The V call is TRBV6-4, the J call TRBJ1-3; the match to TRBD1 covers 8 bases. CDR1 and CDR2 from the germline V gene are MRHNA and SNTAGT. This CDR3 spans 16 amino acids. Trimming cost V 6 bases and J 2 bases; bases outside gene matches: 9. The CDR3 here is CASRDHDRGPGNTIYF. The CDR3 DNA reads as TGTGCCAGCAGGGATCACGACAGGGGCCCTGGAAACACCATATATTTT.

The chain links TRBV6-5 to TRBJ2-7; D might be TRBD1 or TRBD2, each matching 6 bases. Germline CDR1 and CDR2: MNHEY and SVGAGI. The germline V and J ends were trimmed by 8 bases and 5 bases, with 19 bases remaining between them. The CDR3 has 14 amino acids. The CDR3 sequence: CASGKEGGLDEQYF. The CDR3 region has the DNA TGTGCCAGCGGAAAAGAGGGGGGCCTCGACGAGCAGTACTTC.

The chain couples TRBV6-1 to TRBJ2-3; a possible D gene is TRBD2 (5 bases). Between the trimmed V and J ends, which lost 8 bases and 1 base, there was a span of 13 bases. Germline CDR1 reads MNHNS; CDR2 reads SASEGT. The length of the CDR3 is 14 residues. The CDR3 nucleotides are TGTGCCAGCCGCCGAGCGGAGCGCACAGATACGCAGTATTTT. This encodes CASRRAERTDTQYF.

The J gene is TRBJ2-7, the V gene TRBV5-1, with D possibly called TRBD1 or TRBD2 (5 bases each). Germline V gene lookup returns CDR1 SGHRS and CDR2 YFSETQ. The CDR3 consists of 14 residues. V lost 3 bases and J 4 bases, leaving 14 bases between the germline ends. CDR3 amino acids: CASSWSGTTYEQYF. The CDR3 region has the DNA TGCGCCAGCAGCTGGTCAGGGACCACGTACGAGCAGTACTTC.

The V call is TRBV7-2, the J call TRBJ2-7; 7 positions agree with TRBD2. Germline V gene data show CDR1 as SGHTA and CDR2 as FQGNSA. Germline trimming cut 2 bases from V and 3 bases from J; bases unmatched to any gene: 7. The CDR3 runs to 15 residues. CDR3 in DNA: TGTGCCAGCAGCTTATCGGGAGGACTGCTCTACGAGCAGTACTTC. Residues: CASSLSGGLLYEQYF.

This clone has only a few counts. The same CDR3 arises from other DNA sequences in this sample as well. The CDR3 spells CASSAAPNTEAFF. The CDR3 bases are TGTGCCAGCAGCGCCGCCCCGAACACTGAAGCTTTCTTT. The chain carries TRBV9 and TRBJ1-1; no firm D call. V lost 3 bases to trimming and J lost 1 base, with 7 bases between them. CDR3 size: 13 residues. Germline V gives CDR1 SGDLS, CDR2 YYNGEE.

V and J are TRBV4-2 and TRBJ1-2, with D uncertain. V lost 0 bases and J 4 bases, leaving 9 bases between the germline ends. Germline-derived CDR1 and CDR2 are LGHNA and YNFKEQ. The CDR3 covers 14 residues. The chain's CDR3 is CASSQEATFYGYTF. CDR3 bases: TGTGCCAGCAGCCAAGAAGCTACCTTCTATGGCTACACCTTC.

The V call is TRBV5-8, the J call TRBJ1-2; D may be TRBD1 (5 bases). Trimming cost V 4 bases and J 4 bases, with 14 bases left between them. The length of the CDR3 is 14 residues. Germline values: CDR1 SGHTS, CDR2 YDEGEE. DNA of the CDR3: TGTGCCAGCAGCCTTTGGGGGGAAGTCTATGGCTACACCTTC. This codes for CASSLWGEVYGYTF.

For this clone: This may be a read error: a much more frequent sequence differs by one nucleotide. Within the sample, other DNA sequences also encode this same CDR3. V and J are TRBV7-9 and TRBJ2-3, with TRBD2 matching 7 bases. Per germline, CDR1 SEHNR and CDR2 FQNEAQ (reference sequence). Germline trimming cut 0 bases from V and 0 bases from J; bases unmatched to any gene: 0. The CDR3 runs to 15 residues. The CDR3 sequence is CASSLASGSTDTQYF. The CDR3 coding sequence is TGTGCCAGCAGCTTAGCTAGCGGGAGCACAGATACGCAGTATTTT.

The chain is built from TRBV13 and TRBJ1-3; D possibly corresponds to TRBD1 (6 bases). Germline CDR1 is PRHDT and CDR2 is FYEKMQ (reference sequence). V lost 5 bases and J 0 bases, leaving 11 bases between the germline ends. The CDR3 covers 15 residues. The CDR3 sequence is CASSARTVSGNTIYF. The CDR3 region has the DNA TGTGCCAGCAGCGCTCGGACAGTCTCTGGAAACACCATATATTTT. The whole variable domain, filled in from reference TRBV13 and TRBJ1-3, reads AAGVIQSPRHLIKEKRETATLKCYPIPRHDTVYWYQQGPGQDPQFLISFYEKMQSDKGSIPDRFSAQQFSDYHSELNMSSLELGDSALYFCASSARTVSGNTIYFGEGSWLTVV.

The V call is TRBV10-3, the J call TRBJ2-2; no firm D call. CDR3 length: 12 amino acids. V gave up 3 bases and J gave up 6 bases, with 5 bases separating them. Germline V gives CDR1 ENHRY, CDR2 SYGVKD. This chain's CDR3 is CAISEFPGELFF. CDR3 DNA sequence: TGTGCCATCAGTGAATTTCCCGGGGAGCTGTTTTTT.

This clone turned up a few times. The V gene is TRBV11-2, the J gene TRBJ2-5, with D possibly being TRBD2 (5 bases). The CDR3 totals 14 residues. Trimming cost V 0 bases and J 7 bases, with 12 bases left between them. Germline CDR1 is SGHAT and CDR2 is FQNNGV. The CDR3 bases are TGTGCCAGCAGCTTAGATACTAGAGGCGGGACCCAGTACTTC. Its translation is CASSLDTRGGTQYF. Based on the CDR3 plus reference TRBV11-2 and TRBJ2-5, the full variable domain is EAGVAQSPRYKIIEKRQSVAFWCNPISGHATLYWYQQILGQGPKLLIQFQNNGVVDDSQLPKDRFSAERLKGVDSTLKIQPAKLEDSAVYLCASSLDTRGGTQYFGPGTRLLVL.

The chain links TRBV5-4 to TRBJ1-6, with D maybe TRBD1 (6 bases). The germline V gene encodes CDR1 SGHNT and CDR2 YYREEE (reference sequence). The CDR3 is 15 residues long. V was cut by 6 bases and J by 3 bases, with 13 bases left in between. The CDR3 bases are TGTGCCAGCAAGGAAGGAGGGGGCTATAATTCACCCCTCCACTTT. It yields the protein CASKEGGGYNSPLHF.

The V and J genes are TRBV9 and TRBJ2-2; D is undetermined. Germline values: CDR1 SGDLS, CDR2 YYNGEE. With 3 bases removed from V and 4 bases from J, the gap between germline ends came to 10 bases. CDR3 size: 14 residues. The CDR3 loop is CASSGSFGTGELFF. CDR3 coding DNA: TGTGCCAGCAGCGGGTCCTTTGGCACCGGGGAGCTGTTTTTT. The full variable domain, its missing parts supplied by reference TRBV9 and TRBJ2-2, is DSGVTQTPKHLITATGQRVTLRCSPRSGDLSVYWYQQSLDQGLQFLIQYYNGEERAKGNILERFSAQQFPDLHSELNLSSLELGDSALYFCASSGSFGTGELFFGEGSRLTVL.